This T cell receptor beta chain was recorded in a study of T cell responses to AZD1222 COVID-19 vaccine (dated by TCRdb to about 2021). Context from the whole study: AZD1222 recipients with second doses at about 4 weeks or about 12 weeks were pooled, because spike-specific TCR depth and breadth did not differ between schedules. A total of approximately 230 trial participants underwent TCR sequencing, of whom some 210 received two doses of AZD1222 and approximately 25 received two doses of the MenACWY control vaccine. Trial participants were enrolled into age subgroups of 18-55, 56-69 and 70-plus years, which contained 148, 28 and 57 TCR-sequenced participants, respectively. The study at large found these results: Only 5 to 7 AZD1222 recipients were SARS-CoV-2 seropositive at baseline, limiting conclusions about previously exposed vaccinees. Reportedly, almost half of the unique spike-specific TCRs recognized epitopes lying outside the regions that are mutated in the B.1.351 and B.1.1.7 variants. After two AZD1222 doses, spike-specific TCR breadth and depth were significantly higher than at day 0 and than in MenACWY recipients. In the small 56-69-year group, the increase in depth fell short of significance, most likely because of low power. The vaccine-associated CD4 TCRs covered the entire spike protein, and the dominant responses fell in regions 160-218 and 743-854. Most participants were white British and females outnumbered males, and the authors suggested that clonal diversity may have been underestimated. Because no day 14 peak-response samples were available, repertoires were characterized only after the peak T cell response.

The CDR3 regions of human TCRbeta chains were analyzed by immunosequencing. In the paper's pipeline: Repertoire TCRs were checked for matches against a reference library of SARS-CoV-2-specific TCRs that had been generated using the MIRA antigen-specificity platform. Breadth meant the fraction of unique TCRs that were SARS-CoV-2-associated, whereas depth meant the fraction of total T cells that were SARS-CoV-2-associated. Using the MIRA data, each spike-specific TCR was mapped to the spike region that the TCR reacts to and placed in a CD4 or CD8 class. Log10-transformed breadth and depth values were compared by one-way ANOVA with Sidak's multiple comparisons tests. The table was pulled from immuneACCESS by TCRdb, which kept in-frame rearrangements only. Such tables lose some clones; where checked, under half of the loss comes from unresolved V genes, and the rest has no known cause. D and trimming were read from the DNA, whereas the V and J calls and clone size are those reported in that table. Within this sample are 74,000 or so clones, with 70% to 90% of them counted one time only. About 13% of the sample comes from the top ten.

Regarding this clone: Its antigen is not yet known. The record has no base qualities; no much larger clone is one base away.

In the germline V gene, CDR1 corresponds to SGDLS and CDR2 to YYNGEE. V sheds 4 bases and J sheds 3 bases, leaving 14 bases between their ends. Including cysteine and phenylalanine, the CDR3 has 15 amino acids. The read is trimmed to its CDR3 DNA, 45 bases read in frame from base 1. The time point label, as the study defines it: baseline before first vaccination. Vaccinee samples were obtained from the UK trials COV001 and COV002, which included a single-blind randomized controlled phase 2/3 trial of AZD1222 (ChAdOx1 nCoV-19) in healthy adults. Trial participant PBMC samples were collected at day 0 and day 28 after the second dose for TCRbeta chain sequencing.

The sequence derives from an adult in good health. Rearrangement joined TRBV9 to TRBJ1-3; a tentative D match to TRBD1 spans 5 bases. The material sequenced was peripheral blood, taken on day 0 of AZD1222 vaccination. The CDR3 region reads CASSPQDQFGNTIYF. The DNA reads as follows: TGTGCCAGCAGCCCACAGGACCAATTTGGAAACACCATATATTTT. Reference TRBV9 and TRBJ1-3 genes cover what lies past the CDR3, so the full variable domain is DSGVTQTPKHLITATGQRVTLRCSPRSGDLSVYWYQQSLDQGLQFLIQYYNGEERAKGNILERFSAQQFPDLHSELNLSSLELGDSALYFCASSPQDQFGNTIYFGEGSWLTVV.